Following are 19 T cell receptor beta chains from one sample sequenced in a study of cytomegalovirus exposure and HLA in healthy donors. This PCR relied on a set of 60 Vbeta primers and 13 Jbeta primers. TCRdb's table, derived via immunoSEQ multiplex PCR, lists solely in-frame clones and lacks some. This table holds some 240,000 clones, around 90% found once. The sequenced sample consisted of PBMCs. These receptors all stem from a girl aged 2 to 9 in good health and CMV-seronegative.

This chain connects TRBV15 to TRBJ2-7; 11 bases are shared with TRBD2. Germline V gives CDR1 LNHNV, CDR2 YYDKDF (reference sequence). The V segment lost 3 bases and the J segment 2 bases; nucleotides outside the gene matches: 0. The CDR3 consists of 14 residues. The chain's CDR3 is CATSSSGGAYEQYF. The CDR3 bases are TGTGCCACCAGCAGTAGCGGGGGGGCCTACGAGCAGTACTTC. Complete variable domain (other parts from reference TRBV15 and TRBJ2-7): DAMVIQNPRYQVTQFGKPVTLSCSQTLNHNVMYWYQQKSSQAPKLLFHYYDKDFNNEADTPDNFQSRRPNTSFCFLDIRSPGLGDTAMYLCATSSSGGAYEQYFGPGTRLTVT.

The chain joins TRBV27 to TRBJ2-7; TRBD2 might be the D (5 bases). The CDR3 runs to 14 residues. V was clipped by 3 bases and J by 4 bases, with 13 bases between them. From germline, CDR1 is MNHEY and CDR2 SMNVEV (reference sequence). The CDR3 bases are TGTGCCAGCAGTTTTGGCACCTCGGGGTACGAGCAGTACTTC. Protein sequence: CASSFGTSGYEQYF.

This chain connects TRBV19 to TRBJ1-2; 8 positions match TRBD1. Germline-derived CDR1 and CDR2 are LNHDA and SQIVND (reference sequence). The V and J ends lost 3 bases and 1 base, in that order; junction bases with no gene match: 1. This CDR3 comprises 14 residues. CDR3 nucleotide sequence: TGTGCCAGTAGTATGGACAGGGATAACTATGGCTACACCTTC. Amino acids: CASSMDRDNYGYTF.

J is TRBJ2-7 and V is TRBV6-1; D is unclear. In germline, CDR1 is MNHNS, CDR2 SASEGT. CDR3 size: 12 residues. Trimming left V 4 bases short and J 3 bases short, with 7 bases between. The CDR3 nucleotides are TGTGCCAGCAGTGCCATTGTCTACGAGCAGTACTTC. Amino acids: CASSAIVYEQYF.

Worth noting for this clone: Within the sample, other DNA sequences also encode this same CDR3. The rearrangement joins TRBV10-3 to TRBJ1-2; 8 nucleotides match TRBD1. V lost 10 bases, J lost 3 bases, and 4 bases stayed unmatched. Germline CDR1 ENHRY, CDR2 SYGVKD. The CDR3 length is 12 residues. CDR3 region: CATGQGDYGYTF. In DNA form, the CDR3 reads TGTGCCACCGGACAGGGAGACTATGGCTACACCTTC.

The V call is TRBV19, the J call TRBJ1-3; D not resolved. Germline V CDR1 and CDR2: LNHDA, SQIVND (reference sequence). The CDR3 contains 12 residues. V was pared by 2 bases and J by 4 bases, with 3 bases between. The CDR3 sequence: CASSISGNTIYF. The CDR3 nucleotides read TGTGCCAGTAGTATATCGGGAAACACCATATATTTT.

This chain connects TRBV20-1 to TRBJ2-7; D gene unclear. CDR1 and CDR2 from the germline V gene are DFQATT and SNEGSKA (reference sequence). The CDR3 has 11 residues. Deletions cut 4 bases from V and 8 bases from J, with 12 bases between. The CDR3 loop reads CSAIYRSKQYF. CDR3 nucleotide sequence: TGCAGTGCTATCTATCGTTCGAAGCAGTACTTC.

CDR3 region: CASKVSSGSYEQYF. The CDR3, as DNA: TGTGCCAGTAAAGTTTCTAGCGGCTCCTACGAGCAGTACTTC. V is TRBV19 and J is TRBJ2-7; 7 bases fit TRBD2. J was trimmed by 0 bases and V by 7 bases; bases with no gene match: 6. Germline V lookup: CDR1 LNHDA, CDR2 SQIVND (reference sequence). This CDR3 has 14 residues.

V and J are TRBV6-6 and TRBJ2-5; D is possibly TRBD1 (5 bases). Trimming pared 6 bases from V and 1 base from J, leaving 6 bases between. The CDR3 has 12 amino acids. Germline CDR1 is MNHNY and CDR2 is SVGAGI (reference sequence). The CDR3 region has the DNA TGTGCCAGCAGGGACATCCAAGAGACCCAGTACTTC. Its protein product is CASRDIQETQYF.

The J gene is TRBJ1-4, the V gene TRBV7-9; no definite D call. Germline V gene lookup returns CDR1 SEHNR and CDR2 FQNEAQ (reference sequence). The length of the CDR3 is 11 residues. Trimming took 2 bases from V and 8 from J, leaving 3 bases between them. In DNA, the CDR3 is TGTGCCAGCAGCTTACAGGAAAAACTGTTTTTT. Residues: CASSLQEKLFF.

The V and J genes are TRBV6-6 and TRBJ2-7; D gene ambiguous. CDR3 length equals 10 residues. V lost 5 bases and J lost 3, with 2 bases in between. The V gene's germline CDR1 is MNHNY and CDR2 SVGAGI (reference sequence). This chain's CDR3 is CASSLYEQYF. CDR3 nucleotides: TGTGCCAGCAGTCTCTACGAGCAGTACTTC.

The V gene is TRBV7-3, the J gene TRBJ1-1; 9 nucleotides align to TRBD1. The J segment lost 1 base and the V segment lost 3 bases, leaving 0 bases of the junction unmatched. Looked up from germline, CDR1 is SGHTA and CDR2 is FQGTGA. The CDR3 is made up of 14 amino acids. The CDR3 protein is CASSLDRGNTEAFF. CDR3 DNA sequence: TGTGCCAGCAGCTTGGACAGGGGGAACACTGAAGCTTTCTTT. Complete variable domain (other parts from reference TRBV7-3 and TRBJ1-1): GAGVSQTPSNKVTEKGKYVELRCDPISGHTALYWYRQSLGQGPEFLIYFQGTGAADDSGLPNDRFFAVRPEGSVSTLKIQRTERGDSAVYLCASSLDRGNTEAFFGQGTRLTVV.

CDR3 residues: CASSPRIQDTEAFF. Written as DNA, the CDR3 is TGTGCCAGCTCACCGCGTATACAGGACACTGAAGCTTTCTTT. The chain carries TRBV18 and TRBJ1-1; D is perhaps TRBD1 (5 bases). V was shortened by 3 bases and J by 3 bases, with 11 bases between the two germline ends. The CDR3 runs 14 residues. CDR1 and CDR2 from the germline V gene are KGHSH and LQKENI.

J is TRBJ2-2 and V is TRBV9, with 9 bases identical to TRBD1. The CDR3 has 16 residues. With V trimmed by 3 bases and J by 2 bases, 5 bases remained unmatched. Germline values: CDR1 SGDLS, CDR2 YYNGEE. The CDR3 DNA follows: TGTGCCAGCAGCGGACCGGGACAGGGTAACACCGGGGAGCTGTTTTTT. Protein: CASSGPGQGNTGELFF.

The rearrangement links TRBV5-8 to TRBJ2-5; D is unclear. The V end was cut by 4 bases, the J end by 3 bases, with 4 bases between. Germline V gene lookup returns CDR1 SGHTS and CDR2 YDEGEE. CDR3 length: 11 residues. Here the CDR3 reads CASSPEETQYF. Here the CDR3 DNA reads TGTGCCAGCAGCCCGGAAGAGACCCAGTACTTC.

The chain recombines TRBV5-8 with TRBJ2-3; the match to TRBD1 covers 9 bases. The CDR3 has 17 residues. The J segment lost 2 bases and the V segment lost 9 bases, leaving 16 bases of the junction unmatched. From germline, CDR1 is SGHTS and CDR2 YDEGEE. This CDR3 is CATAGTGTTSYTDTQYF. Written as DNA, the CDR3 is TGTGCCACCGCCGGGACAGGGACCACTTCTTACACAGATACGCAGTATTTT.

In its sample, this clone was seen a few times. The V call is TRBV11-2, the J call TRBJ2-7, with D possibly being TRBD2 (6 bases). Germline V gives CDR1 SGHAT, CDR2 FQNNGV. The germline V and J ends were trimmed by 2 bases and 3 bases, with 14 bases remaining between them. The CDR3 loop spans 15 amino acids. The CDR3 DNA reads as TGTGCCAGCAGCTTATTGGGTAGCGGACTCTACGAGCAGTACTTC. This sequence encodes CASSLLGSGLYEQYF. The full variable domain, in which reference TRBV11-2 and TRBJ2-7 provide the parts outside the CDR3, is EAGVAQSPRYKIIEKRQSVAFWCNPISGHATLYWYQQILGQGPKLLIQFQNNGVVDDSQLPKDRFSAERLKGVDSTLKIQPAKLEDSAVYLCASSLLGSGLYEQYFGPGTRLTVT.

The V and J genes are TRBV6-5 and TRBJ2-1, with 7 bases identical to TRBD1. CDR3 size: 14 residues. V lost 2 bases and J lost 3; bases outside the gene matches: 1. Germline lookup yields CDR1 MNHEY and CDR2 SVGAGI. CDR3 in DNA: TGTGCCAGCAGTTACGGGGACAGCTACAATGAGCAGTTCTTC. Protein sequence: CASSYGDSYNEQFF.

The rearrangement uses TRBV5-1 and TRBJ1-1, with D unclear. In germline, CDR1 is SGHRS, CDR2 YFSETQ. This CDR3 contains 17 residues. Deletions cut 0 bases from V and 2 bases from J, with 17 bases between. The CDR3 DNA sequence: TGCGCCAGCAGCTTGGATCGGTCCTTCGGGGTAAACACTGAAGCTTTCTTT. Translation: CASSLDRSFGVNTEAFF.